The 30 T cell receptor beta chains below were found in one sample sequenced in a study of cytomegalovirus exposure and HLA in healthy donors. PCR primers comprised 60 Vbeta and 13 Jbeta primers. Profiled with immunoSEQ multiplex PCR; TCRdb holds only in-frame clones, not every one. The sample lists some 170,000 clones, about four fifths occurring once. The specimen was PBMCs. The receptors here all came from a girl aged 10 to 17 in good health and CMV-seropositive.

The rearrangement uses TRBV7-2 and TRBJ1-1, with 7 bases fitting TRBD1. The germline CDR1 and CDR2 sequences are SGHTA and FQGNSA. The CDR3 has 14 amino acids. Trimming took 5 bases from V and 0 from J; bases not matched to a gene: 3. CDR3 region: CASSTDRVNTEAFF. As DNA, the CDR3 is TGTGCCAGCAGCACTGACAGGGTGAACACTGAAGCTTTCTTT.

This chain joins TRBV5-6 and TRBJ2-7; no clear D. CDR3 length equals 14 residues. V lost 0 bases and J 6 bases, leaving 13 bases between the germline ends. CDR1 is SGHDT, CDR2 YYEEEE, per germline. The CDR3 DNA reads as TGTGCCAGCAGCTTGGTCGACTTCGCGAGCGAGCAGTACTTC. Protein: CASSLVDFASEQYF.

This chain uses TRBV28 with TRBJ1-2, with a tentative D call TRBD1 (5 bases). Between the trimmed V and J ends, which lost 2 bases and 3 bases, there was a span of 13 bases. The CDR3 has 15 amino acids. CDR1 and CDR2 from the germline V gene are MDHEN and SYDVKM. For the CDR3, the DNA is TGTGCCAGCAGTTTAAGCGGGCAGGGTCACTATGGCTACACCTTC. Its translation: CASSLSGQGHYGYTF.

The chain joins TRBV7-9 to TRBJ2-1; TRBD2 might be the D (6 bases). V was cut by 4 bases and J by 9 bases, with 16 bases left in between. This CDR3 is built from 14 residues. Germline values: CDR1 SEHNR, CDR2 FQNEAQ (reference sequence). As DNA, the CDR3 is TGTGCCAGCAGCTCCAGGACTGGGCGGGGTGAGCAGTTCTTC. Translated, it gives CASSSRTGRGEQFF. Drawing the rest from reference TRBV7-9 and TRBJ2-1, the complete variable domain is DTGVSQNPRHKITKRGQNVTFRCDPISEHNRLYWYRQTLGQGPEFLTYFQNEAQLEKSRLLSDRFSAERPKGSFSTLEIQRTEQGDSAMYLCASSSRTGRGEQFFGPGTRLTVL.

The CDR3 region is CASSFLTAYEQYF. CDR3 bases: TGTGCCAGCAGCTTTCTGACAGCCTACGAGCAGTACTTC. The rearrangement uses TRBV5-6 and TRBJ2-7; a possible D gene is TRBD1 (5 bases). The germline V and J ends were trimmed by 2 bases and 2 bases, with 8 bases remaining between them. The length of the CDR3 is 13 residues. Germline V lookup: CDR1 SGHDT, CDR2 YYEEEE.

The chain links TRBV4-3 to TRBJ2-5; unclear D gene. The CDR3 contains 13 residues. Trimming cost V 1 base and J 5 bases, with 8 bases left between them. CDR1 is LGHNA and CDR2 is YSLEER in the germline V gene. CDR3 nucleotide sequence: TGCGCCAGCAGCCAAGGTCCGAGGGAGACCCAGTACTTC. Its translation is CASSQGPRETQYF.

The chain recombines TRBV7-9 with TRBJ2-7; D not resolved. Looked up from germline, CDR1 is SEHNR and CDR2 is FQNEAQ (reference sequence). CDR3 size: 12 residues. Trimming took 5 bases from V and 6 from J, leaving 11 bases between them. The CDR3 bases are TGTGCCAGCAGCCCGCCTGCAGGCGAGCAGTACTTC. Protein: CASSPPAGEQYF.

This chain joins TRBV29-1 and TRBJ1-2; 8 nucleotides line up with TRBD1. CDR3 length equals 14 residues. From germline, CDR1 is SQVTM and CDR2 ANQGSEA. V lost 0 bases and J lost 1; bases outside the gene matches: 1. The CDR3 spells CSVEDGQGNYGYTF. DNA of the CDR3: TGCAGCGTTGAAGATGGACAGGGTAACTATGGCTACACCTTC.

The chain joins TRBV29-1 to TRBJ2-6, with D possibly matching TRBD2 (6 bases). Trimming removed 4 bases at V and 2 bases at J, with 9 bases between. Germline V gives CDR1 SQVTM, CDR2 ANQGSEA. This CDR3 is 14 amino acids long. Here the CDR3 DNA reads TGCAGCGTTGGTCGGGGGACTGGGGCCAACGTCCTGACTTTC. This gives the protein CSVGRGTGANVLTF.

This chain uses TRBV6-6 with TRBJ1-1, with D hard to call. In germline, CDR1 is MNHNY, CDR2 SVGAGI (reference sequence). The CDR3 extends over 15 amino acids. V was trimmed by 4 bases and J by 5 bases, leaving 17 bases between them. The CDR3 reads CASSSFRQWRTEAFF. CDR3 in DNA: TGTGCCAGCAGTTCCTTCCGTCAGTGGAGGACTGAAGCTTTCTTT.

The genes are TRBV5-4 and TRBJ2-7; 9 nucleotides align to TRBD2. Germline trimming cut 6 bases from V and 6 bases from J; bases unmatched to any gene: 10. Germline CDR1 is SGHNT and CDR2 is YYREEE (reference sequence). There are 14 residues in the CDR3. CDR3 amino acids: CASMTAGGPGEQYF. The CDR3 DNA sequence: TGTGCCAGCATGACGGCGGGAGGGCCGGGCGAGCAGTACTTC.

This clone has only a few counts. The chain links TRBV4-3 to TRBJ2-7, with D perhaps TRBD1 (5 bases). The CDR3 covers 15 residues. Germline loops: CDR1 LGHNA, CDR2 YSLEER. The V end was cut by 0 bases, the J end by 2 bases, with 11 bases between. The CDR3 region is CASSQDRQGPYEQYF. The CDR3 DNA reads as TGCGCCAGCAGCCAAGATCGGCAGGGCCCCTACGAGCAGTACTTC.

The chain joins TRBV5-8 to TRBJ2-1, with D unclear. Germline loops: CDR1 SGHTS, CDR2 YDEGEE. Trimming left V 2 bases short and J 3 bases short, with 9 bases between. This CDR3 has 14 amino acids. The CDR3 protein is CASSFRLSYNEQFF. The CDR3 nucleotides are TGTGCCAGCAGCTTCAGACTGAGCTACAATGAGCAGTTCTTC. Supplemented by reference TRBV5-8 and TRBJ2-1, the full variable domain reads EAGVTQSPTHLIKTRGQQATLRCSPISGHTSVYWYQQALGLGLQFLLWYDEGEERNRGNFPPRFSGRQFPNYSSELNVNALELEDSALYLCASSFRLSYNEQFFGPGTRLTVL.

The rearrangement joins TRBV28 to TRBJ2-5, with a possible D match to TRBD2 (6 bases). Deletions cut 5 bases from V and 4 bases from J, with 17 bases between. This CDR3 is 15 amino acids long. Per the germline V gene, CDR1 is MDHEN and CDR2 is SYDVKM. Here the CDR3 DNA reads TGTGCCAGCAGTAGGAGGGGCACTGGGCGAGAGACCCAGTACTTC. It yields the protein CASSRRGTGRETQYF.

V gene TRBV6-4 combines with J gene TRBJ2-4; D ambiguous. CDR1 is MRHNA, CDR2 SNTAGT, per germline. The V end was cut by 2 bases, the J end by 0 bases, with 5 bases between. This CDR3 contains 14 residues. This CDR3 reads CASSDSVAKNIQYF. CDR3 nucleotide sequence: TGTGCCAGCAGTGACAGCGTAGCCAAAAACATTCAGTACTTC.

The chain joins TRBV28 to TRBJ2-3; 7 nucleotides align to TRBD1. J gave up 4 bases and V 5 bases, and 9 bases lay outside the gene matches. The CDR3 sequence is 15 residues long. CDR1 and CDR2 (germline): MDHEN, SYDVKM. CDR3 sequence: CASSDRVGVADTQYF. The CDR3 DNA follows: TGTGCCAGCAGTGACAGGGTAGGAGTCGCAGATACGCAGTATTTT. Combining the CDR3 with reference TRBV28 and TRBJ2-3 gives the whole variable domain DVKVTQSSRYLVKRTGEKVFLECVQDMDHENMFWYRQDPGLGLRLIYFSYDVKMKEKGDIPEGYSVSREKKERFSLILESASTNQTSMYLCASSDRVGVADTQYFGPGTRLTVL.

J is TRBJ1-1 and V is TRBV5-1, with D perhaps TRBD1 (6 bases). This CDR3 is built from 15 residues. Trimming removed 4 bases at V and 0 bases at J, with 13 bases between. The germline V gene encodes CDR1 SGHRS and CDR2 YFSETQ. CDR3: CASSLDRTMNTEAFF. The DNA of the CDR3 is TGCGCCAGCAGCCTTGACAGGACCATGAACACTGAAGCTTTCTTT.

The V call is TRBV6-5, the J call TRBJ2-7; D unclear. Germline V gives CDR1 MNHEY, CDR2 SVGAGI. The CDR3 covers 12 residues. The V end lost 5 bases, the J end lost 1 base, and 6 bases lay between the germline ends. The CDR3 coding sequence is TGTGCCAGCAGTGGCCCTTCCTACGAGCAGTACTTC. Its translation: CASSGPSYEQYF.

V is TRBV21-1 and J is TRBJ2-7; the tabulated D call, TRBD1, remains unverified against the DNA. TRBV21-1 is deemed a pseudogene. There are 16 residues in the CDR3. CDR3 sequence (DNA): TGTGCCAGCAGCAAAGAAGGTGGGACAGGGCTCTACGAGCAGTACTTC. Translation gives CASSKEGGTGLYEQYF.

This chain uses TRBV5-6 with TRBJ1-1, with 8 bases identical to TRBD1. This CDR3 spans 13 amino acids. From germline, CDR1 is SGHDT and CDR2 YYEEEE. V was pared by 0 bases and J by 6 bases, with 1 base of the junction left unmatched. In DNA, the CDR3 is TGTGCCAGCAGCTTGGACAGGGGGGCTGAAGCTTTCTTT. Translation gives CASSLDRGAEAFF. Complete variable domain (other parts from reference TRBV5-6 and TRBJ1-1): DAGVTQSPTHLIKTRGQQVTLRCSPKSGHDTVSWYQQALGQGPQFIFQYYEEEERQRGNFPDRFSGHQFPNYSSELNVNALLLGDSALYLCASSLDRGAEAFFGQGTRLTVV.

The chain links TRBV7-9 to TRBJ1-1; D not certain. CDR3 length equals 13 residues. Trimming shortened V by 10 bases and J by 3 bases, and 15 bases separated the two germline ends. Germline V CDR1 and CDR2: SEHNR, FQNEAQ (reference sequence). CDR3 coding DNA: TGTGCCACCGGAGGCGGGGTGGACACTGAAGCTTTCTTT. Translation: CATGGGVDTEAFF. Full variable domain (rest looked up from reference TRBV7-9 and TRBJ1-1): DTGVSQNPRHKITKRGQNVTFRCDPISEHNRLYWYRQTLGQGPEFLTYFQNEAQLEKSRLLSDRFSAERPKGSFSTLEIQRTEQGDSAMYLCATGGGVDTEAFFGQGTRLTVV.

The chain carries TRBV7-6 and TRBJ2-7; a possible D gene is TRBD1 (6 bases). Deletions cut 5 bases from V and 3 bases from J, with 11 bases between. CDR1 is SGHVS and CDR2 is FNYEAQ in the germline V gene. CDR3 length: 13 residues. The CDR3 nucleotides are TGTGCCAGCAGCGGGAAACAGGGCTACGAGCAGTACTTC. Its protein product is CASSGKQGYEQYF.

The rearrangement uses TRBV10-2 and TRBJ1-3, with no clear D. CDR1 is WSHSY and CDR2 is SAAADI in the germline V gene. The CDR3 totals 15 residues. V gave up 0 bases and J gave up 0 bases, with 6 bases separating them. The CDR3 reads CASSESSYSGNTIYF. The CDR3 DNA sequence: TGCGCCAGCAGTGAGTCGAGTTACTCTGGAAACACCATATATTTT.

As concerns this clone: One end of the junction does not line up with germline, which may come from a read error. The sample carries other DNA sequences with the same CDR3. The CDR3 DNA reads TGCGCCAGCAGCTTGGGCCGGAACAGGGGCTATGGCTACACCTTC. Protein sequence: CASSLGRNRGYGYTF. This chain connects TRBV5-4 to TRBJ1-2; 7 positions match TRBD1. This CDR3 region has 15 residues. Germline V gene data show CDR1 as SGHNT and CDR2 as YYREEE (reference sequence).

This clone was picked up a small number of times. The chain couples TRBV7-9 to TRBJ1-1, with TRBD1 matching over 8 bases. The CDR3 sequence is 15 residues long. Germline-derived CDR1 and CDR2 are SEHNR and FQNEAQ (reference sequence). V was pared by 5 bases and J by 5 bases, with 10 bases of the junction left unmatched. CDR3 loop: CASSLGQGGGTEAFF. The CDR3 DNA is TGTGCCAGCAGCCTCGGACAGGGAGGGGGAACTGAAGCTTTCTTT.

This sequence joins TRBV27 and TRBJ2-5; TRBD2 matches 9 bases. From germline, CDR1 is MNHEY and CDR2 SMNVEV (reference sequence). The CDR3 loop spans 17 amino acids. The trim removed 8 bases at V and 3 bases at J, leaving 16 bases unmatched. The CDR3 DNA follows: TGTGCCAGCGAGAAGGGTCTTGGCGGGAGGGCCAAAGAGACCCAGTACTTC. Amino acid sequence: CASEKGLGGRAKETQYF.

The V gene is TRBV11-2, the J gene TRBJ2-5, with TRBD2 matching over 9 bases. Per germline, CDR1 SGHAT and CDR2 FQNNGV. This CDR3 has 16 amino acids. Trimming at V came to 7 bases and at J to 7 bases, leaving 16 bases not matched to a gene. The CDR3 spells CASIHRGRGGVGTQYF. CDR3 nucleotide sequence: TGTGCCAGCATCCATAGGGGGCGGGGGGGGGTTGGGACCCAGTACTTC. Full variable domain (missing parts from reference TRBV11-2 and TRBJ2-5): EAGVAQSPRYKIIEKRQSVAFWCNPISGHATLYWYQQILGQGPKLLIQFQNNGVVDDSQLPKDRFSAERLKGVDSTLKIQPAKLEDSAVYLCASIHRGRGGVGTQYFGPGTRLLVL.

The rearrangement links TRBV7-2 to TRBJ1-2; 10 bases match TRBD1. Germline-derived CDR1 and CDR2 are SGHTA and FQGNSA. The J segment lost 6 bases and the V segment lost 5 bases, leaving 6 bases of the junction unmatched. This CDR3 is 14 amino acids long. CDR3 nucleotide sequence: TGTGCCAGCAGCGGAACCGGGACAGGGGATGGCTACACCTTC. Protein product: CASSGTGTGDGYTF.

The rearrangement joins TRBV11-3 to TRBJ2-7, with D perhaps TRBD2 (6 bases). Trimming removed 8 bases from V and 2 bases from J, with 16 bases in between. From germline, CDR1 is SGHNT and CDR2 YENEEA. The CDR3 covers 14 residues. The CDR3 DNA reads TGTGCCAGCGGCGGGAAACGACCGCCCTACGAGCAGTACTTC. Amino acid sequence: CASGGKRPPYEQYF.

V is TRBV7-2 and J is TRBJ2-4; 14 bases map to TRBD2. This CDR3 is 15 amino acids long. V shed 4 bases and J 10 bases; nucleotides not matched to a gene: 6. CDR1 SGHTA and CDR2 FQGNSA come from the germline V gene. The CDR3 DNA reads as TGTGCCAGCAGCTCGGGACTAGCGGGGGCGGGGATTCAGTACTTC. Residues: CASSSGLAGAGIQYF. Together with reference TRBV7-2 and TRBJ2-4, the CDR3 gives the full variable domain: GAGVSQSPSNKVTEKGKDVELRCDPISGHTALYWYRQSLGQGLEFLIYFQGNSAPDKSGLPSDRFSAERTGGSVSTLTIQRTQQEDSAVYLCASSSGLAGAGIQYFGAGTRLSVL.